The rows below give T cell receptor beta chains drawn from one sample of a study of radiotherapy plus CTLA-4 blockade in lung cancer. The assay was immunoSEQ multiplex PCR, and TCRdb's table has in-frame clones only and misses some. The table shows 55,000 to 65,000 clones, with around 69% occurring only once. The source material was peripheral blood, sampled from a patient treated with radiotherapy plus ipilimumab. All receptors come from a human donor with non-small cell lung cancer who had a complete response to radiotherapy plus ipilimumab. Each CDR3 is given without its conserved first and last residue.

ASRSRGENYGYT TRBV19 12
ASSYRGETQY TRBV6-5 10
ASSSRDTSNQPQH TRBV28 13
ASSPPGLAGAGWETQY TRBV18 16
ASSVVPGGAYEQY TRBV9 13
AWSRGQGQPQH TRBV30 11
ASSLLGTGPNEKLF TRBV5-1 14
ASSSTGTGLDTIY TRBV5-1 13
ASSEGSGRGETQY TRBV6-1 13
ASSHGLAGSYEQY TRBV6-5 13
ASSARDRGSGANVLT TRBV19 15
ASSPLGGADTQY TRBV5-1 12
ASSPQDRGPDTQY TRBV4-1 13
ASSLTVSGANVLT TRBV5-1 13
ASLKQGSGANVLT TRBV25-1 13
ASSDGAGGTYNEQF TRBV27 14
ASGLGGLAGYQETQY TRBV12-5 15
ASTWAGGTEAF TRBV19 11
ASRSLGTFMEEQF TRBV5-1 13
ASSRRADNSPLH TRBV27 12
ASSLQGARVQETQY TRBV7-3 14
ASSRDRNNEQF TRBV19 11
AISESSGSYGYT TRBV10-3 12
ASSEGWTMPSYEQY TRBV6-1 14
ASGMAAADQPQH TRBV10-1 12
ASSLEWQGWDTGELF TRBV5-6 15
ASSLGSGSENNEQF TRBV7-2 14
ASSRTGGTNEKLF TRBV4-1 13
ASKGPGGQAGELF TRBV2 13
ASIRDYNSPLH TRBV6-6 11
ASSETGTASYEQY TRBV28 13